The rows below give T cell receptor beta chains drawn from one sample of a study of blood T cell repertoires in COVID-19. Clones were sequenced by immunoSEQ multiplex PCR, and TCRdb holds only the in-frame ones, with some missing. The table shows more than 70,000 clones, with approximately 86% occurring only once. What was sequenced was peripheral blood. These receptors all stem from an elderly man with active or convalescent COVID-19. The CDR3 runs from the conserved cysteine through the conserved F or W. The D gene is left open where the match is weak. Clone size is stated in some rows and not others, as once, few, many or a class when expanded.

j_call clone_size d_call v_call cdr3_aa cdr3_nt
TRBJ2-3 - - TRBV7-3 CASSPGLQGGYTQYF TGTGCCAGCAGCCCCGGGCTACAGGGAGGGTATACGCAGTATTTT
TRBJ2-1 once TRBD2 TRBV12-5 CASGSGVASGYNEQFF TGTGCTAGTGGATCGGGCGTGGCTAGCGGATACAATGAGCAGTTCTTC
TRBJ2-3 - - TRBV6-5 CASSQRSGTQYF TGTGCCAGCAGTCAACGGAGTGGTACGCAGTATTTT
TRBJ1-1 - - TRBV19 CASSQQGGTEAFF TGTGCCAGTAGCCAACAGGGTGGCACTGAAGCTTTCTTT
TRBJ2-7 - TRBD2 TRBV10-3 CAISDGTSGVSSYEQYF TGTGCCATCAGTGACGGGACTAGCGGGGTTAGCTCCTACGAGCAGTACTTC
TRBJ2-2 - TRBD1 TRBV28 CASSPGQGQLRTGELFF TGTGCCAGCAGTCCCGGACAGGGACAACTTAGGACCGGGGAGCTGTTTTTT
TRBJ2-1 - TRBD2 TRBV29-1 CSVEDRSGNGDEQFF TGCAGCGTTGAAGATCGTAGCGGGAACGGCGATGAGCAGTTCTTC
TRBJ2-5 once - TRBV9 CASSAWGQDQETQYF TGTGCCAGCAGCGCTTGGGGGCAGGACCAAGAGACCCAGTACTTC
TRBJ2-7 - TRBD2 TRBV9 CASSVSSGGHEQYF TGTGCCAGCAGCGTTAGTAGCGGGGGGCACGAGCAGTACTTC
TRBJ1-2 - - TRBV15 CATSRDRGLGYGYTF TGTGCCACCAGCAGAGACAGGGGTTTGGGCTATGGCTACACCTTC
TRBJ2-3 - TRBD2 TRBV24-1 CATSDGREATDTQYF TGTGCCACCAGTGATGGGCGGGAGGCAACAGATACGCAGTATTTT
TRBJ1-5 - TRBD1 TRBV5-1 CASSLGGQGGNQPQHF TGCGCCAGCAGCTTGGGAGGACAGGGAGGAAATCAGCCCCAGCATTTT
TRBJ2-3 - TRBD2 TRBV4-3 CASSSGGGGPNTDTQYF TGCGCCAGCAGTTCGGGTGGGGGAGGGCCCAACACAGATACGCAGTATTTT
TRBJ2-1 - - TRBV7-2 CASSRGNEQFF TGTGCCAGCAGCCGGGGGAATGAGCAGTTCTTC
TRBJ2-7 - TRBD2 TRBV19 CASSPNAGASYEQYF TGTGCCAGCTCCCCCAACGCGGGAGCCTCCTACGAGCAGTACTTC
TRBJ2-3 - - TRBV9 CASSVGVSWGGTDTQYF TGTGCCAGCAGCGTAGGAGTCTCGTGGGGAGGCACAGATACGCAGTATTTT
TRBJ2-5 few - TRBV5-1 CASSLQTGSQETQYF TGCGCCAGCAGCTTGCAGACAGGCTCCCAGGAGACCCAGTACTTC
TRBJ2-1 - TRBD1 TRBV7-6 CASSSYRGSYNEQFF TGTGCCAGCAGCTCGTACAGGGGTTCCTACAATGAGCAGTTCTTC
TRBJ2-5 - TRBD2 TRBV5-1 CASYLAGGGDETQYF TGCGCCAGCTACCTAGCGGGTGGCGGGGACGAGACCCAGTACTTC
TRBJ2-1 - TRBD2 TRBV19 CASSWRSSGYNEQFF TGTGCCAGTAGTTGGAGATCTAGCGGATACAATGAGCAGTTCTTC
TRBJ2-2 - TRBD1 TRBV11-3 CASSPTGDTGELFF TGTGCCAGCAGTCCAACAGGGGACACCGGGGAGCTGTTTTTT
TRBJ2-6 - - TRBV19 CASSIQRSGANVLTF TGTGCCAGTAGTATCCAACGGTCTGGGGCCAACGTCCTGACTTTC
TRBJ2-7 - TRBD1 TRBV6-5 CASSGWDSGYEQYF TGTGCCAGCAGCGGGTGGGACAGCGGCTACGAGCAGTACTTC
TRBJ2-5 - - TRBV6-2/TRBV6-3 CASSSRKRGETQYF TGTGCCAGCAGTTCTCGGAAGAGGGGGGAGACCCAGTACTTC
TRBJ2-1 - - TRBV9 CASSPPGLDYNEQFF TGTGCCAGCAGCCCTCCAGGACTGGATTACAATGAGCAGTTCTTC
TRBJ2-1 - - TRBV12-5 CASALAAYNEQFF TGTGCTAGTGCATTAGCGGCTTACAATGAGCAGTTCTTC
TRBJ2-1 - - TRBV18 CASSPLSSYNEQFF TGTGCCAGCTCACCTTTGAGCTCCTACAATGAGCAGTTCTTC
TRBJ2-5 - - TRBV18 CASSSYRDRETQYF TGTGCCAGCTCATCATACAGGGACCGGGAGACCCAGTACTTC